This T cell receptor (beta chain) is from a study of CD8+ T cells in alopecia areata. At the level of the study: Female C3H/HeJ recipients aged about 6-11 weeks got skin from C3H/HeJ graft donors aged roughly 6-13 months that had spontaneous alopecia.

As the sequencing template, cDNA was produced by extracting RNA and reverse transcribing it. The method was immunoSEQ multiplex PCR; TCRdb's version includes in-frame clones alone and lacks a portion of them. Reported are roughly 260,000 clones, none seen only once; the ten largest carry more than 0.95%. Findings and limits, study-wide: Among the cells sequenced in scalp samples are also the resident alphabeta T cells of normal skin. Clonality in lesional scalp, especially alopecia totalis/universalis, exceeded that of normal scalp. Patients shared TCRs less clearly than mice did, possibly for HLA-related reasons.

CDR1 NNHDY and CDR2 SYVADS come from the germline V gene. The CDR3 spans 15 residues. V was clipped by 5 bases and J by 0 bases; unmatched bases: 2. Cells from pooled cutaneous lymph nodes were sorted by CD4, CD8alpha, NKG2D, NKG2ACE and other markers. A remark on this clone: The antigen is undetermined. This may arise from a read error, as a much more abundant clone is one base away. Gene names are the mouse ones. The missing CDR3 end, 4 residues past where the read stops, is filled in from the germline J gene. Other DNA variants within this sample encode the same CDR3.

V gene TRBV13-3 combines with J gene TRBJ2-2; 9 bases map to TRBD1. The sequence derives from a C3H/HeJ mouse with alopecia areata. Mice of this strain are of MHC haplotype H2-k. What was sequenced was CD4+ T cells sorted from a lymph node. The CDR3 sequence is CASSRQGANTGQLYF. The covered CDR3 bases are TGTGCCAGCAGCCGACAGGGGGCAAACACCGGG.